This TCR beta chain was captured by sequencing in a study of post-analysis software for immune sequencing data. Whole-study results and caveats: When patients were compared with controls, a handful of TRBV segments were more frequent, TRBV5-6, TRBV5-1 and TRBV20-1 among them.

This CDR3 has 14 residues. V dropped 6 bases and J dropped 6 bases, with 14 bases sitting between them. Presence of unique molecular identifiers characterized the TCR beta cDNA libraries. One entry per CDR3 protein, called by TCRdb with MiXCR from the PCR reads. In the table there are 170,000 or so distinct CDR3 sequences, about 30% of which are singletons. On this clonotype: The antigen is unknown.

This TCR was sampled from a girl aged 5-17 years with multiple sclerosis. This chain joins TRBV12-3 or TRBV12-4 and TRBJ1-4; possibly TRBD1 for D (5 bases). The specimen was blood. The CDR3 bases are TGTGCCAGCAGCCGTACAGGCCACGATGAAAAACTGTTTTTT. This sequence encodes CASSRTGHDEKLFF.